This entry concerns a single TCR beta chain. This likely comes from a read error, as the CDR3 has no conserved phenylalanine or tryptophan at its end. The data originate from a study of CD8 T cells in Susac syndrome. Trimming pared 2 bases from V and 6 bases from J, leaving 14 bases between. This CDR3 has 14 residues. Per germline, CDR1 MDHEN and CDR2 SYDVKM. It was with random hexamers that about 0.45 to 1 ug RNA was reverse transcribed. TCRdb fed the immunoSEQ multiplex PCR reads into MiXCR, producing one record per CDR3 protein. The sample contains about 300,000 distinct CDR3 sequences, 85% of which appear only once.

The sequencing sample was made of CD8+ T cells from PBMCs. The sequence came from a human donor with multiple sclerosis. The V call is TRBV28, the J call TRBJ2-7; D is perhaps TRBD1 or TRBD2 (6 bases each). The CDR3 region has the DNA TGTGCCAGCAGTTTAGACAGGACTACTACCGAGCAGTACTTA. This gives the protein CASSLDRTTTEQYL.